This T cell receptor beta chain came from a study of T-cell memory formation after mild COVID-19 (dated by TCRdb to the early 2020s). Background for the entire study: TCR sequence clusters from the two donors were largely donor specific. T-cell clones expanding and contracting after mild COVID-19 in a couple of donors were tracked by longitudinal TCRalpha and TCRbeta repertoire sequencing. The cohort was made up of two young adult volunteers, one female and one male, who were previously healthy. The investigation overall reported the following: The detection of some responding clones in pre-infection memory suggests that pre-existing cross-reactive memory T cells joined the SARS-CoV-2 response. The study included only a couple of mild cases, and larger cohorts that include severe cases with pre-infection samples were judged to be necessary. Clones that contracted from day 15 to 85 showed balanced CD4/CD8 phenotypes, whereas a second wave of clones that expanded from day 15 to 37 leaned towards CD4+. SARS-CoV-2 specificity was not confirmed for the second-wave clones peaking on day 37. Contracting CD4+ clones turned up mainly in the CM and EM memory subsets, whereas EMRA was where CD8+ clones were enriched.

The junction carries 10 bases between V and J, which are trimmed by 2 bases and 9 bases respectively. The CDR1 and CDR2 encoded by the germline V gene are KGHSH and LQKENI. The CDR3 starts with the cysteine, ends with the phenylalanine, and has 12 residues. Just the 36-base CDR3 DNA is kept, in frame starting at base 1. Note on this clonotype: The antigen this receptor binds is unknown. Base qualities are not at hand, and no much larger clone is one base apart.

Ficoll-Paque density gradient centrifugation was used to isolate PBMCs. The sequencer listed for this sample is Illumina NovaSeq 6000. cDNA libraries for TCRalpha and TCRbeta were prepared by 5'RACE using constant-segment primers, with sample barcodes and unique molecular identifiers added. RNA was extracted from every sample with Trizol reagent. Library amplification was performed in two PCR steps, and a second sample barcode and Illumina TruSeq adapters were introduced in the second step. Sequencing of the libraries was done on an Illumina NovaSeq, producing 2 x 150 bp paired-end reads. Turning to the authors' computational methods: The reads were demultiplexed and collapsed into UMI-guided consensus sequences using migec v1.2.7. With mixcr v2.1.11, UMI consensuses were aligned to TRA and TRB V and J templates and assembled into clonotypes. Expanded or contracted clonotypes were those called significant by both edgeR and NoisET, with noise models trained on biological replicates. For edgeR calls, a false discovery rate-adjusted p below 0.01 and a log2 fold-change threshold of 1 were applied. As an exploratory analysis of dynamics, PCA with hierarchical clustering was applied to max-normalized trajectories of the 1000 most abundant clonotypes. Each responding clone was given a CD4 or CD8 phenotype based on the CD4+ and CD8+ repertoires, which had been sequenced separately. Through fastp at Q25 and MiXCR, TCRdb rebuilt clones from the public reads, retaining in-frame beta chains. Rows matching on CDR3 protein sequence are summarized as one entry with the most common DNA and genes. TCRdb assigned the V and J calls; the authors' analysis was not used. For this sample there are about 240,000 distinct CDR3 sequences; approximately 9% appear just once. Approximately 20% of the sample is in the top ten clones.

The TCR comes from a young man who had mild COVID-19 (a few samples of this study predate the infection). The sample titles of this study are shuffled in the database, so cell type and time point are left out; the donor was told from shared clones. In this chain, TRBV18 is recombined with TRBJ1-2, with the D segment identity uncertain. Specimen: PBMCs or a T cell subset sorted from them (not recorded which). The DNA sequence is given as TGTGCCAGCTCACCAAGGTCGGAACGCTACACCTTC. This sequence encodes CASSPRSERYTF.